This T cell receptor (beta chain) was profiled in a study of glioma-infiltrating T cells. About this clonotype: The antigen remains unidentified.

Study results and caveats: Above-expected tissue-blood divergence occurred in all gliomas, most in low-grade ones.

The germline V gene encodes CDR1 MGHRA and CDR2 YSYEKL. CDR3 size: 15 residues. V gave up 5 bases and J gave up 7 bases; unmatched junction bases: 10. Using RNA template, CDR3s of TCR alpha and beta were amplified with iRepertoire arm-PCR. One entry per CDR3 protein, called by TCRdb with MiXCR from the multiplex PCR reads. Of 300,000 to 450,000 distinct CDR3 sequences listed, less than 50% are singletons. This chain links TRBV4-1 with TRBJ2-1, with 8 bases fitting TRBD2. The specimen sequenced was glioma tissue, nonneoplastic brain tissue, or PBMCs (not recorded which). The receptor was isolated from a human donor with low-grade glioma or glioblastoma, undergoing nonglioma brain surgery, or in good health (not recorded which). CDR3 amino acids: CASSEFTAGGNEQFF. The CDR3 region has the DNA TGCGCCAGCAGCGAATTTACGGCGGGAGGTAATGAGCAGTTCTTC.